This TCR beta chain was documented in a study of glioma-infiltrating T cells (dated by TCRdb to the mid-2010s). Turning to the overall study: Low-grade gliomas were WHO grade II oligodendrogliomas or astrocytomas, and glioblastomas were WHO grade IV tumors sampled at initial rather than recurrent diagnosis. Before surgery, glioma patients were given dexamethasone for six or fewer days. The sequencing target for blood libraries was roughly 4- to 10-fold coverage of roughly 950,000 peripheral T cells. TCR alpha- and beta-chain repertoires were sequenced from glioma tissue, non-neoplastic brain tissue and matched peripheral blood mononuclear cells. Each tissue-infiltrating repertoire was compared with the same patient's peripheral blood repertoire to measure divergence between tissue and blood T-cell populations. Three low-grade glioma patients, roughly 8 primary glioblastoma patients, and three non-glioma patients who contributed non-neoplastic brain tissue made up the paired cohort.

What the research found in general, with its limitations: Very few CDR3 sequences were found to be shared between tissue and blood, and this scarcity was attributed to high CDR3 diversity and limited sampling. Patients with low tissue-blood divergence were marked by a signature set of shared blood CDR3 motifs, and that set was depleted in highly divergent patients. VJ-independent divergence between tissue and blood was below expectation in non-neoplastic patients but above expectation in all gliomas, especially low-grade gliomas. The group comparisons were based on small numbers of patients: three non-neoplastic, three low-grade glioma and several glioblastoma patients.

CDR1 and CDR2 are drawn from the germline V gene (reference sequence): DFQATT, SNEGSKA. The cysteine opens and the phenylalanine closes a CDR3 of 13 amino acids. The only DNA kept is the CDR3, 39 bases in frame from the first base. Relative to germline, V is missing 6 bases and J is missing 0 bases, with 4 bases of the junction outside any gene match. Surgical brain or tumor specimens were cryofrozen in liquid nitrogen immediately after resection, and peripheral blood cells were collected concurrently. The iRepertoire nested amplicon-rescue multiplex PCR (arm-PCR) platform was used to amplify TCR alpha and beta CDR3 regions from RNA. The input for one-step reverse transcription and amplification was 100-400 ng of tissue mRNA or PBMC total RNA. Following bead purification, Illumina adapters were added by a secondary multiplex PCR, and libraries between 200 and 400 bp were gel-purified. Libraries carried internal 6-nucleotide barcodes used for demultiplexing. Sequencing of the libraries was done on an Illumina MiSeq using 2x220 or 2x250 nucleotide paired-end reads. Processing in the source paper ran as follows. FLASH 1.2.11 was used to merge paired reads, and BWA-MEM then aligned the reads to the GRCh37 human genome before TRA and TRB reads were extracted. V and J assignment used an IMGT-derived reference of cassette sequences and CDR3 motifs that included pseudogenes. Reads were translated in three frames, and productive CDR3s were defined as those with a C...FGXG motif and no stop codons. Unique combinations of V-J cassette pair and CDR3 amino acid sequence were defined as clonotypes. Filtering of reads was based on Hamming distance, with the threshold set by the sequence error rate of each sample in mapped regions. Using fastp at Q25 and MiXCR, TCRdb reprocessed the public reads and kept productive beta chains. Duplicate CDR3 protein sequences are folded into a single record with the most common DNA and genes. TCRdb, not the original authors, processed these V and J calls. This sample comprises more than 300,000 distinct CDR3 sequences, 41% of them detected only once. The top ten clonotypes cover about 12% of the sample.

This clonotype was counted many times. It lacks a known antigen. Within one base of it there is no much larger clone, and no base qualities were kept. This clonotype was obtained from a human donor with low-grade glioma or glioblastoma, undergoing nonglioma brain surgery, or in good health (not recorded which). The V and J segments used are TRBV20-1 and TRBJ1-1; 7 middle bases align to TRBD1. Sequences were obtained from glioma tissue, nonneoplastic brain tissue, or PBMCs (not recorded which). The CDR3 region has the sequence CSARQGLNTEAFF. In nucleotides, the sequence is TGCAGTGCAAGACAGGGACTGAACACTGAAGCTTTCTTT.